Listed below are T cell receptor beta chains from one sample, sequenced in a study of cytomegalovirus exposure and HLA in healthy donors. The method was immunoSEQ multiplex PCR; TCRdb's version includes in-frame clones alone and lacks a portion of them. The table shows about 140,000 clones, with almost 85% occurring only once. The specimen sequenced was PBMCs. The origin of the receptors is a man in his late teens or twenties in good health and CMV-seropositive. Both conserved end residues are part of each CDR3. The D gene is left open where the match is weak. The size field is filled for only some rows; it gives once, few, many or a size class.

size | J | D | V | DNA | CDR3
- | TRBJ2-1 | TRBD2 | TRBV9 | TGTGCCAGCAGCGTCGACAGCGGGAGGTATGAGCAGTTCTTC | CASSVDSGRYEQFF
- | TRBJ2-7 | TRBD1 | TRBV6-5 | TGTGCCAGCAGTTCCGGGACAGGATCATACGAGCAGTACTTC | CASSSGTGSYEQYF
- | TRBJ2-1 | - | TRBV5-6 | TGTGCCAGCAGCGCTAAAACAGGGTCCGGCATCAATGAGCAGTTCTTC | CASSAKTGSGINEQFF
- | TRBJ1-2 | - | TRBV18 | TGTGCCAGCTCACCGGACAGCTATGGCTACACCTTC | CASSPDSYGYTF
- | TRBJ1-4 | - | TRBV29-1 | TGCAGCTGGCAGGGATATGGGGAAAAACTGTTTTTT | CSWQGYGEKLFF
- | TRBJ1-3 | - | TRBV9 | TGTGCCAGCAGCGTAGTAGACTCTGGAAACACCATATATTTT | CASSVVDSGNTIYF
- | TRBJ1-2 | - | TRBV7-9 | TGTGCCAGCAGCCTCCATGGACAGCCTAACTATGGCTACACCTTC | CASSLHGQPNYGYTF
- | TRBJ2-7 | TRBD1 | TRBV28 | TGTGCCAGCAGTTTATTCGCCGGGACAGGGAACAACGAGCAGTACTTC | CASSLFAGTGNNEQYF
- | TRBJ2-6 | - | TRBV5-1 | TGCGCCAGCAGCGGCATAAACGGGGCCAACGTCCTGACTTTC | CASSGINGANVLTF
- | TRBJ2-6 | TRBD1 | TRBV5-1 | TGCGCCAGCAGCACCGGACAGGGGTCTGGGGCCAACGTCCTGACTTTC | CASSTGQGSGANVLTF
- | TRBJ1-2 | TRBD1 | TRBV28 | TGTGCCAGCAGGCCGAGGGACAGGGGGCACTATGGCTACACCTTC | CASRPRDRGHYGYTF
- | TRBJ1-1 | TRBD1 | TRBV5-1 | TGCGCCAGCAGCCCGGACAGGGTCACTTTTGAAGCTTTCTTT | CASSPDRVTFEAFF
few | TRBJ1-2 | - | TRBV9 | TGTGCCAGCAGCACCTCGACGACAAGTAACTATGGCTACACCTTC | CASSTSTTSNYGYTF
- | TRBJ2-2 | TRBD1 | TRBV28 | TGTGCCAGCGTAGGGACAGGGAGTTTCACCGGGGAGCTGTTTTTT | CASVGTGSFTGELFF
- | TRBJ2-1 | TRBD1 | TRBV28 | TGTGCCAGCAGTTTATCGGGTAGACAGGGGGCTTACAATGAGCAGTTCTTC | CASSLSGRQGAYNEQFF
- | TRBJ1-2 | - | TRBV19 | TGTGCCAGTAATCCGGGTTCATCTGGCTACACCTTC | CASNPGSSGYTF
- | TRBJ1-2 | TRBD1 | TRBV30 | TGTGCCTGGAGTGTACAGGGGGGTCTTGGCTACACCTTC | CAWSVQGGLGYTF